This T cell receptor (beta chain) was sequenced during a study of cytomegalovirus exposure and HLA in healthy donors. Study findings and constraints: With later analysis, a missense DCLRE1C variant became linked to TCR beta V- and J-gene trimming. As a later analysis revealed, most CMV-associated TCR beta chains appeared HLA-restricted. Rarity held for most TCR sequences, but there were some public TCRs that occurred in many donors.

This clone was detected once. Its antigen is not known. V shed 3 bases and J 2 bases; nucleotides not matched to a gene: 5. This CDR3 has 15 residues. Germline V gene data show CDR1 as SQVTM and CDR2 as ANQGSEA. 60 Vbeta and 13 Jbeta primers were used in PCR. Assay: immunoSEQ multiplex PCR; the TCRdb copy retains only in-frame clones and omits some. The table shows 130,000 to 150,000 clones, with approximately 70% occurring only once. Sequencing was performed on PBMCs. This clonotype originated in a woman younger than 35 in good health and CMV-seronegative. This chain connects TRBV29-1 to TRBJ1-1, with 11 positions matching TRBD1. CDR3 DNA: TGCAGCGTTGAGGGGACAGGGGGATCAAACACTGAAGCTTTCTTT. It encodes CSVEGTGGSNTEAFF.